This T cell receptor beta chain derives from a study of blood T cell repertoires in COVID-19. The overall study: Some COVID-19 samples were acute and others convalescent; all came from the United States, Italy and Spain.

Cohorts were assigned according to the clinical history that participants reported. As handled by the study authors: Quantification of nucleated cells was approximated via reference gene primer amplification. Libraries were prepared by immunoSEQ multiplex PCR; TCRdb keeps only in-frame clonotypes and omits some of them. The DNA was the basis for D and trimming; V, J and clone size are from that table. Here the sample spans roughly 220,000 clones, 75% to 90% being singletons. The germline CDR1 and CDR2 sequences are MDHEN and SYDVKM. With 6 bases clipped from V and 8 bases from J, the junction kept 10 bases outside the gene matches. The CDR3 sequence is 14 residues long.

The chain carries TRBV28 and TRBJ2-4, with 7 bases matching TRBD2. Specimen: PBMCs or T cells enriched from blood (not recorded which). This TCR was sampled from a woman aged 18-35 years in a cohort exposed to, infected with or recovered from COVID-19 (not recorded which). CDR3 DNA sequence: TGTGCCAGCAGAAACCCCCGGACTAGAGACATTCAGTACTTC. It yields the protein CASRNPRTRDIQYF.